A selection of T cell receptor beta chains follows, all from one sample in a study of blood T cell repertoires in COVID-19. Profiling relied on immunoSEQ multiplex PCR, and the TCRdb table lists in-frame clones only, not all of them. This sample has about 270,000 clones, with around 93% found just once. Sequenced input: PBMCs or T cells enriched from blood (not recorded which). The receptors here all came from a man between 35 and 55 years old who had been exposed to COVID-19. Each CDR3 is given with its conserved first and last residue. D genes are given only for firm matches. For some rows the clone size is stated as once, few or many, or as a class when expanded; others skip it.

J	D	V	size	DNA	CDR3
TRBJ2-7	TRBD1	TRBV27	many	TGTGCCAGCAGTGGGTTGGACAGGGTAGGCGAGCAGTACTTC	CASSGLDRVGEQYF
TRBJ2-1	TRBD1	TRBV7-8	.	TGTGCCAGCAGCAAACGGGACAGGGCCACCTACAATGAGCAGTTCTTC	CASSKRDRATYNEQFF
TRBJ1-4	TRBD1	TRBV6-5	.	TGTGCCAGCAGAAGTTCCCAGGGGGGTGAAAAACTGTTTTTT	CASRSSQGGEKLFF
TRBJ2-3	.	TRBV2	.	TGTGCCAGCGAGATAGTGAGGAAGAACACAGATACGCAGTATTTT	CASEIVRKNTDTQYF
TRBJ1-6	.	TRBV7-9	.	TGTGCCAGCAGCTTAGTACAGGGACCTAATTCACCCCTCCACTTT	CASSLVQGPNSPLHF
TRBJ1-5	TRBD1	TRBV19	once	TGTGCCAGTAGTAGGATAACAGGGGATCAGCCCCAGCATTTT	CASSRITGDQPQHF
TRBJ2-2	.	TRBV19	.	TGTGCCAGTAGTACCCAGGGGAACACCGGGGAGCTGTTTTTT	CASSTQGNTGELFF
TRBJ1-3	.	TRBV27	.	TGTGCCAGCAGTTCAGTGGCTTCTGGAAACACCATATATTTT	CASSSVASGNTIYF
TRBJ1-2	TRBD1	TRBV28	.	TGTGCCAGCAGTTCAGGGACAGGGAACTATGGCTACACCTTC	CASSSGTGNYGYTF
TRBJ2-3	.	TRBV10-2	.	TGCGCCAGCAGGCAGCGCGGCACAGATACGCAGTATTTT	CASRQRGTDTQYF
TRBJ2-7	.	TRBV5-4	.	TGTGCCAGCAGCGGTGCCGGGGTCGACGAGCAGTACTTC	CASSGAGVDEQYF
TRBJ2-2	.	TRBV6-2/TRBV6-3	.	TGTGCCAGCAGCCCCGCAGCGGACTCGAACACCGGGGAGCTGTTTTTT	CASSPAADSNTGELFF
TRBJ2-2	.	TRBV11-3	.	TGTGCCAGCAGCCCCAAAACCGGGGAGCTGTTTTTT	CASSPKTGELFF
TRBJ2-5	TRBD1	TRBV9	.	TGTGCCAGCAGCCCCGAAGACAGGGCTAAGGATGGGGAGACCCAGTACTTC	CASSPEDRAKDGETQYF
TRBJ1-2	.	TRBV12-3/TRBV12-4	.	TGTGCCAGCAGTCCCCAGGCCGGCTATGGCTACACCTTC	CASSPQAGYGYTF
TRBJ1-5	.	TRBV25-1	.	TGTGCCAGCAGTGAGGGAGGGGGTCAGCCCCAGCATTTT	CASSEGGGQPQHF
TRBJ2-5	TRBD2	TRBV7-2	once	TGTGCCAGCAGCGCGTGGACTAGCGGGAGTTTAGGGACCCAGTACTTC	CASSAWTSGSLGTQYF
TRBJ2-3	.	TRBV6-5	.	TGTGCCAGCAGTTACTCTGTAGCGGGCACAGATACGCAGTATTTT	CASSYSVAGTDTQYF
TRBJ2-7	TRBD2	TRBV5-4	.	TGTGCCAGCAGTCCCAGGACTAGCGGAGCGTACGAGCAGTACTTC	CASSPRTSGAYEQYF
TRBJ2-5	TRBD2	TRBV13	.	TGTGCCAGCAGCTTGGCTAGCGGGACGAAAGAGACCCAGTACTTC	CASSLASGTKETQYF
TRBJ2-7	TRBD2	TRBV19	.	TGTGCCAGTAGTCCTCTTGGACTAGCGACCCTCTACGAGCAGTACTTC	CASSPLGLATLYEQYF
TRBJ1-1	.	TRBV5-6	.	TGTGCCAGCAGCTTGTTGGGCCGCACTGAAGCTTTCTTT	CASSLLGRTEAFF
TRBJ2-7	.	TRBV9	.	TGTGCCAGCAGCCCAGTAGAGGTAGGACATGGCTACGAGCAGTACTTC	CASSPVEVGHGYEQYF
TRBJ2-7	TRBD1	TRBV5-4	once	TGTGCCAGCAGCCCTGGGCGACAGGGGCACTACGAGCAGTACTTC	CASSPGRQGHYEQYF
TRBJ1-1	TRBD1	TRBV6-2/TRBV6-3	few	TGTGCCAGCAGTCGCCCGGGACAGAGTAGACCGAACACTGAAGCTTTCTTT	CASSRPGQSRPNTEAFF
TRBJ2-7	TRBD2	TRBV4-2	.	TGTGCCAGCAGCCAGATAGCGGGAGGGACCTACGAGCAGTACTTC	CASSQIAGGTYEQYF
TRBJ2-7	TRBD2	TRBV9	.	TGTGCCAGCAGCGTTAGCGGGGGCACGAGAGAAGTCTACGAGCAGTACTTC	CASSVSGGTREVYEQYF
TRBJ2-1	.	TRBV2	.	TGTGCCACCATCTTGGGGGCCACAGGAGAGCAGTTCTTC	CATILGATGEQFF
TRBJ2-5	.	TRBV19	.	TGTGCCAGTAGTAACCCAGGGCTAGAGACCCAGTACTTC	CASSNPGLETQYF
TRBJ2-7	TRBD2	TRBV19	.	TGTGCCAGTACCCTGACTAGCGGGAGCTACGAGCAGTACTTC	CASTLTSGSYEQYF
TRBJ1-2	.	TRBV19	.	TGTGCCAGTAATCCAAAGGGGCACTATGGCTACACCTTC	CASNPKGHYGYTF
TRBJ1-1	.	TRBV2	.	TGTGCCAGCAGTGACCACAGGGACGCTTTCTTT	CASSDHRDAFF
TRBJ1-4	TRBD1	TRBV3-1/TRBV3-2	.	TGTGCCAGCAGTCGGGACAGGGTGTATTCGGAAAAACTGTTTTTT	CASSRDRVYSEKLFF
TRBJ1-2	TRBD1	TRBV7-9	.	TGTGCCAGCAGCGTTAACAGGGGGCTAGGCTACACCTTC	CASSVNRGLGYTF
TRBJ2-1	.	TRBV30	.	TGTGCCTGGAGTAAAAGCGGAGGGGATGAGCAGTTCTTC	CAWSKSGGDEQFF
TRBJ2-5	.	TRBV2	.	TGTGCCAGCAGTGTCTCTGAGGAGACCCAGTACTTC	CASSVSEETQYF
TRBJ2-7	.	TRBV28	.	TGTGCCAGCAGTTTAGGGCAGGTATTATACGAGCAGTACTTC	CASSLGQVLYEQYF
TRBJ2-7	.	TRBV7-9	.	TGTGCCAGCAGCCTAGGGACGGTAGCTACTAGCTCCTACGAGCAGTACTTC	CASSLGTVATSSYEQYF
TRBJ2-1	.	TRBV6-5	.	TGTGCCAGCAGTCCCGGCAATGAGCAGTTCTTC	CASSPGNEQFF
TRBJ2-2	TRBD1	TRBV4-2	.	TGTGCCAGCAGCCAGGCGGGACAGGGGGCCATTGGCACCGGGGAGCTGTTTTTT	CASSQAGQGAIGTGELFF
TRBJ1-1	.	TRBV29-1	.	TGCAGCGTTCGAGTATTGTTTGGGGCTAACACTGAAGCTTTCTTT	CSVRVLFGANTEAFF
TRBJ1-1	.	TRBV11-2	few	TGTGCCAGCAGCTTAGAAGGGGGAGTCGCTGAAGCTTTCTTT	CASSLEGGVAEAFF
TRBJ2-2	TRBD2	TRBV19	.	TGTGCCAGTACTCAGGGGACTAGTATCGGCGGGGAGCTGTTTTTT	CASTQGTSIGGELFF
TRBJ2-2	TRBD2	TRBV7-2	.	TGTGCCAGCAGCATTGGACTAGCGGGACCCACCGGGGAGCTGTTTTTT	CASSIGLAGPTGELFF
TRBJ1-1	TRBD1	TRBV7-9	.	TGTGCCAGCAGCTTAGGTCTGACAGGGGGGACTGAAGCTTTCTTT	CASSLGLTGGTEAFF
TRBJ2-7	TRBD1	TRBV19	.	TGTGCCAGTAACCCACGCTGGGACAGGGACGACCACGAGCAGTACTTC	CASNPRWDRDDHEQYF
TRBJ1-5	.	TRBV5-1	.	TGCGCCAGCAGCTTGGACAGTAATCAGCCCCAGCATTTT	CASSLDSNQPQHF
TRBJ1-2	.	TRBV2	once	TGTGCCAGCGGGAAGGACAGTCTCCGCTATGGCTACACCTTC	CASGKDSLRYGYTF
TRBJ1-2	.	TRBV4-1	.	TGCGCCAGCAGCCCTATGGGGGAGGGCTTAACCTTC	CASSPMGEGLTF
TRBJ1-2	TRBD1	TRBV19	.	TGTGCCAGTAGTATTGGGGACAGGGGGCATTATGGCTACACCTTC	CASSIGDRGHYGYTF